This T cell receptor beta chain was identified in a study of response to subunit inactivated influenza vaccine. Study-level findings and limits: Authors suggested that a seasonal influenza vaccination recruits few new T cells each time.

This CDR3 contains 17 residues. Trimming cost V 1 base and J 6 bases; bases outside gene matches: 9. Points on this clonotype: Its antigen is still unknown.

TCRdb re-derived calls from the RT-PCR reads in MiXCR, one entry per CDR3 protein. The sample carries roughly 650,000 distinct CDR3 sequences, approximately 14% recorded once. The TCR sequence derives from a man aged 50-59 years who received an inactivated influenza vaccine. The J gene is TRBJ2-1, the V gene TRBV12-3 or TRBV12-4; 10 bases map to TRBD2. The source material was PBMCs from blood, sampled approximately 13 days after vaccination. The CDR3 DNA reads TGTGCCAGCAGTTTAGGGTGGTCCAGCGGGGGGGGCAATGAGCAGTTCTTC. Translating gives CASSLGWSSGGGNEQFF.